This paragraph covers one T cell receptor beta chain sequence. Its cognate antigen is unknown. The data were taken from a study of T cell repertoires in cytomegalovirus infection. Study context: CMV infection plus the matching HLA type was flagged by public TCR beta signatures.

MiXCR, applied by TCRdb to the reads, yields one record per CDR3 protein. The repertoire holds 250,000 to 300,000 distinct CDR3 sequences, with 15% to 20% as singletons. Study outcomes and limitations: The cumulative frequency of public TCR beta families distinguished individuals who carried CMV together with the relevant HLA. CMV-specific TCR beta clonotypes restricted by HLA-C dominated the ex vivo response.

The germline CDR1 and CDR2 sequences are DFQATT and SNEGSKA (reference sequence). This CDR3 contains 13 residues. The V gene end was trimmed by 5 bases and the J gene end by 4 bases; junction bases not matched to a gene: 5. This receptor was obtained from a human donor in good health (CMV status not recorded). Some clones in this sample may be carry-over from other donors' samples. This chain joins TRBV20-1 and TRBJ2-1; 7 bases agree with TRBD1. Material for sequencing was CD8+ T cells from PBMCs. The DNA for the CDR3 is TGCAGTGCTTTTCCGGGACAGTACAATGAGCAGTTCTTC. As protein: CSAFPGQYNEQFF.